This T cell receptor (beta chain) stems from a study of T cell changes during pregnancy in multiple sclerosis. Libraries were prepared by immunoSEQ multiplex PCR; TCRdb keeps only in-frame clonotypes and omits some of them. Among approximately 40,000 clones listed, roughly 93% were seen once. The CDR3 sequence is 16 residues long. CDR1 is LNHDA and CDR2 is SQIVND in the germline V gene (reference sequence). Trimming removed 0 bases at V and 2 bases at J, with 11 bases between. The receptor was derived from a female donor with multiple sclerosis, enrolled in a pregnancy study. The chain has TRBV19 and TRBJ1-5; TRBD1 is a possible D gene (6 bases). The material sequenced was CD8+ T cells from peripheral blood mononuclear cells, taken in the third trimester of pregnancy. The chain's CDR3 is CASSIEGAFGNQPQHF. DNA of the CDR3: TGTGCCAGTAGTATAGAGGGGGCCTTTGGCAATCAGCCCCAGCATTTT. Full variable domain (outside the CDR3, taken from reference TRBV19 and TRBJ1-5): DGGITQSPKYLFRKEGQNVTLSCEQNLNHDAMYWYRQDPGQGLRLIYYSQIVNDFQKGDIAEGYSVSREKKESFPLTVTSAQKNPTAFYLCASSIEGAFGNQPQHFGDGTRLSIL.